What follows describes a single T cell receptor (beta chain). No antigen is known for it. CDR1 is MGHRA, CDR2 YSYEKL, per germline. Trimming took 1 base from V and 5 from J, leaving 17 bases between them. The CDR3 length is 17 residues. Alongside a J-beta primer mix, a sample-barcoded 5' primer served in a second PCR lasting roughly 6 to 11 cycles. Template switching added a 12-random-nucleotide identifier to every cDNA molecule. MiXCR, applied by TCRdb to the 5' RACE reads, yields one record per CDR3 protein. The sample includes 1.5 million to 2 million distinct CDR3 sequences, roughly 27% seen only once; the top ten take 7.7%. These data come from a study of blood T cells in healthy people across ages. Study results and limitations: Long-lived donors carried more naive CD4+ cells and greater diversity than aged donors. Conclusively comparing naive with antigen-experienced cells was impossible with unsorted PBMCs.

The receptor comes from a woman aged 25 to 39 in good health. Sequenced: blood. The chain has TRBV4-1 and TRBJ2-2, with D tentatively TRBD2 (6 bases). This CDR3 reads CASSQGRGGTATGELFF. The CDR3 nucleotides are TGCGCCAGCAGCCAAGGGCGGGGCGGGACGGCGACCGGGGAGCTGTTTTTT.